The present T cell receptor beta chain was sequenced within a study of regulatory T cells in long-lasting Graves disease. Whole-study context: Patients with persistent Graves' disease had over 5 years of antithyroid drugs and persistent TSH receptor antibodies.

Time point: persistent/refractory GD, antithyroid drugs over 5 years with positive TRAb. From RNA extracted from PBMCs, the TCR library was made. CDR3-region Arm-PCR and iRepertoire HTBI primers produced the TCR beta libraries. In TCRdb, the multiplex PCR reads were re-called with MiXCR into one record per CDR3 protein. Of about 470,000 distinct CDR3 sequences in the sample, around 20% were seen once. The V end lost 10 bases, the J end lost 6 bases, and 30 bases lay between the germline ends. Germline loops: CDR1 MNHEY, CDR2 SMNVEV (reference sequence). CDR3 length: 17 amino acids. The study, taken as a whole, reports: TRBV28, TRBJ1-2 and TRBJ2-5 were favored in persistent disease. Relative to newly diagnosed Graves' patients, persistent ones had lower TCR diversity.

On this clonotype itself: Its antigen remains unknown.

The source of this sequence is a female donor with Graves disease. The input for sequencing was peripheral blood mononuclear cells (PBMCs), taken when the disease was refractory, from a patient treated with antithyroid drugs. The chain couples TRBV27 to TRBJ1-2; no clear D. The CDR3 loop reads CATAPIYSKGVVDGYTF. CDR3 DNA sequence: TGTGCCACAGCACCCATCTACAGCAAGGGAGTGGTTGATGGCTACACCTTC.